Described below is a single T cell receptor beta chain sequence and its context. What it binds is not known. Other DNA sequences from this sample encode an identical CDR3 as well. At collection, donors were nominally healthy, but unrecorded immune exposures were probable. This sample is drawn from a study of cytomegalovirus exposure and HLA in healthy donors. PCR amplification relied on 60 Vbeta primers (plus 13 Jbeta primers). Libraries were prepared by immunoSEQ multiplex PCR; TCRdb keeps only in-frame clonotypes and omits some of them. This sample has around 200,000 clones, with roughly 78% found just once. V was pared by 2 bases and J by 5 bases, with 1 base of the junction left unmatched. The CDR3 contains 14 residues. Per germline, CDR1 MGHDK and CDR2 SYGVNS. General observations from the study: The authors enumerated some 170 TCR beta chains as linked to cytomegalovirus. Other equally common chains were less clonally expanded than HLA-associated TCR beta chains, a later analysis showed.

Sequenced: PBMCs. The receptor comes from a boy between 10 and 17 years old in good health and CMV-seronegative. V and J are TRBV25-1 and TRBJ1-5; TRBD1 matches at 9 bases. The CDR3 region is CASSEGTGYQPQHF. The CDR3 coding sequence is TGTGCCAGCAGTGAAGGGACAGGGTATCAGCCCCAGCATTTT.